The clone carrying this TCR beta chain occurred once. Between the trimmed V and J ends, which lost 5 bases and 0 bases, there was a span of 13 bases. The CDR3 covers 16 residues. CDR1 MNHEY and CDR2 SMNVEV come from the germline V gene (reference sequence). These data are taken from a study of a mutant IDH1 vaccine in newly diagnosed glioma. Time point described: baseline, week 1 (first vaccination visit). Regarding treatment: pre-vaccination baseline after standard-of-care therapy. Each donor presented with a new WHO grade 3 or 4 astrocytoma that tested IDH1-mutant and showed ATRX loss. Assay used: immunoSEQ multiplex PCR; TCRdb lists only in-frame clones, some missing. The sample lists roughly 71,000 clones, 65% to 90% occurring once.

This clonotype was obtained from a man under 40 with glioma. V gene TRBV27 combines with J gene TRBJ1-4, with D possibly matching TRBD1 (6 bases). The sample in question was PBMCs, obtained from a glioma patient treated with radiotherapy, temozolomide or both. CDR3 sequence reads: CASSPNRDATNEKLFF. CDR3 bases: TGTGCCAGCAGTCCTAACAGGGATGCAACTAATGAAAAACTGTTTTTT.